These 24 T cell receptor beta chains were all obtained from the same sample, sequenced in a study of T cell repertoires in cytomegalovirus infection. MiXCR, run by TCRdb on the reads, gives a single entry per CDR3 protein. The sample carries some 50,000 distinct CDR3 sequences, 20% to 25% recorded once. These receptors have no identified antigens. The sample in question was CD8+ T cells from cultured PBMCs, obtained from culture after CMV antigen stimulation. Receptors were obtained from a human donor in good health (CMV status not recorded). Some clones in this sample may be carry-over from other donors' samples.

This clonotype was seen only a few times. For the CDR3, the DNA is TGTGCCAGCAGTGAAGGGGAACACGGGGAGCTGTTTTTT. It yields the protein CASSEGEHGELFF. V and J are TRBV6-1 and TRBJ2-2; D is undetermined. This CDR3 has 13 residues. CDR1 is MNHNS and CDR2 is SASEGT in the germline V gene. V lost 1 base and J 7 bases, leaving 7 bases between the germline ends.

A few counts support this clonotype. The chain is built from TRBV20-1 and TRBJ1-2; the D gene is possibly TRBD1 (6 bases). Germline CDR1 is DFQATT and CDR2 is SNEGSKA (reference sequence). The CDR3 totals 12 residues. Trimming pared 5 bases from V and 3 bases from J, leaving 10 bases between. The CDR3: CSADGGHYGYTF. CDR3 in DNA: TGCAGTGCTGACGGGGGGCACTATGGCTACACCTTC.

CDR3 nucleotide sequence: TGTGCCAGCAGCCCACGGGCTTCCTACGAGCAGTACTTC. Its protein is CASSPRASYEQYF. V usage is TRBV27 and J usage is TRBJ2-7, with D unresolved. V was shortened by 6 bases and J by 1 base, with 10 bases between the two germline ends. This CDR3 region has 13 residues. Germline CDR1 MNHEY, CDR2 SMNVEV (reference sequence).

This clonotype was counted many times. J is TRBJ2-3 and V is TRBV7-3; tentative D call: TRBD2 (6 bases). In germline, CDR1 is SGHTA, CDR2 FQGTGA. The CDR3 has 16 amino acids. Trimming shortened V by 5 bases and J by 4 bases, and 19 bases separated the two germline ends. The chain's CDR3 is CASSPTPGTPPDTQYF. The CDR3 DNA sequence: TGTGCCAGCAGCCCTACCCCCGGGACTCCGCCAGATACGCAGTATTTT.

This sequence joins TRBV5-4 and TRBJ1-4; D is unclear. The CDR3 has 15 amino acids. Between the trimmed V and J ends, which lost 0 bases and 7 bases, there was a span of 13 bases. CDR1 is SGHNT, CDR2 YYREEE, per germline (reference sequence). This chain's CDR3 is CASSLGTSVREKLFF. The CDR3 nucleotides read TGTGCCAGCAGCTTGGGGACCTCAGTCCGTGAAAAACTGTTTTTT.

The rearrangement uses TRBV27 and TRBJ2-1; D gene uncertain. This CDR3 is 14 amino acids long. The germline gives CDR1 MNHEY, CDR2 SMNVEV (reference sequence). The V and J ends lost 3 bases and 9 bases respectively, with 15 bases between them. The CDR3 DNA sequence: TGTGCCAGCAGTTTGGCCTTGGGATCGGGTGAGCAGTTCTTC. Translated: CASSLALGSGEQFF.

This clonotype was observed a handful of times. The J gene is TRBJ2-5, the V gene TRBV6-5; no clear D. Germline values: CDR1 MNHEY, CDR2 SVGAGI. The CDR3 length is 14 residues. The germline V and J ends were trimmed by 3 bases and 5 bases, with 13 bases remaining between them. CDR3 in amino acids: CASSYPSGGETQYF. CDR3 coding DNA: TGTGCCAGCAGTTATCCGTCGGGTGGTGAGACCCAGTACTTC.

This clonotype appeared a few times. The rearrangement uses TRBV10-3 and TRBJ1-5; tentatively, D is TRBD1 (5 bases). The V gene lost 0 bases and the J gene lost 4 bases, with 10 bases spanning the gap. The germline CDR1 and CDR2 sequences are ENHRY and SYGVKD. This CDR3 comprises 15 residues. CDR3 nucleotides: TGTGCCATCAGTGAGTCGATGGCAGGGAATCAGCCCCAGCATTTT. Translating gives CAISESMAGNQPQHF.

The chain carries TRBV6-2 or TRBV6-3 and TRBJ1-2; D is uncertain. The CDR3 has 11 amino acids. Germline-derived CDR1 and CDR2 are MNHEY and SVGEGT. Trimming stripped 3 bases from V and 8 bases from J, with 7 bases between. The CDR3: CASSYGAGYTF. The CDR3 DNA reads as TGTGCCAGCAGTTATGGCGCGGGCTACACCTTC.

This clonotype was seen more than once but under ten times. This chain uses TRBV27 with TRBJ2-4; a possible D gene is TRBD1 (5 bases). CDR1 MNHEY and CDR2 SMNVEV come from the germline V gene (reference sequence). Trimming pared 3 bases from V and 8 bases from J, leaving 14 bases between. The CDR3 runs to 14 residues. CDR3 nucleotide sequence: TGTGCCAGCAGTTTCCAGGGATACCTGGACATTCAGTACTTC. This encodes CASSFQGYLDIQYF.

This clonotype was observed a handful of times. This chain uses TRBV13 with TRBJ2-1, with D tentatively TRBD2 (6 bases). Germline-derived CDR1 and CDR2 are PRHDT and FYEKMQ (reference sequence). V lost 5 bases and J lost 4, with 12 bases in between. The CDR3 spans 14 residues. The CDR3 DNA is TGTGCCAGCAGCAGGAGCGGGCAGTACAATGAGCAGTTCTTC. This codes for CASSRSGQYNEQFF.

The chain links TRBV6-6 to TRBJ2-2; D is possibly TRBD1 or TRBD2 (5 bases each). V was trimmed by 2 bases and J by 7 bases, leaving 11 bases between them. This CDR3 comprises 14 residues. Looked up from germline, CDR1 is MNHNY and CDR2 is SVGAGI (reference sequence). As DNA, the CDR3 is TGTGCCAGCAGTTACCGGGACGGCGGCGGGGAGCTGTTTTTT. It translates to CASSYRDGGGELFF.

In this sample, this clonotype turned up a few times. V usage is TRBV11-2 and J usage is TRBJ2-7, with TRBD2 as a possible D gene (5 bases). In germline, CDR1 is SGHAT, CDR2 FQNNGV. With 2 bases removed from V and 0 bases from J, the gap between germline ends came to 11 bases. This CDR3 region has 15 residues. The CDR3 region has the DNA TGTGCCAGCAGCTTACTTCGGACTCACTCCTACGAGCAGTACTTC. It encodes CASSLLRTHSYEQYF.

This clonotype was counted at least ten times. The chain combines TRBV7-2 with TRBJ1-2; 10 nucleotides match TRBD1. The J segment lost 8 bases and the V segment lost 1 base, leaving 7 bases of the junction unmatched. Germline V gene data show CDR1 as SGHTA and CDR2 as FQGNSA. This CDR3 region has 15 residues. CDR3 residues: CASSLGFRDRGGYTF. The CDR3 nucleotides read TGTGCCAGCAGCTTAGGCTTTAGGGACAGGGGAGGCTACACCTTC.

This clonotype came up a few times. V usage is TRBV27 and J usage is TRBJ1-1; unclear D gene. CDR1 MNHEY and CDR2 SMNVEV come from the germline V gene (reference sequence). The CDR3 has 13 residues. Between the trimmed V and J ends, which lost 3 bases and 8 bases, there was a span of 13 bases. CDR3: CASSFSGKNEAFF. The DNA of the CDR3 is TGTGCCAGCAGTTTTTCGGGAAAGAACGAAGCTTTCTTT.

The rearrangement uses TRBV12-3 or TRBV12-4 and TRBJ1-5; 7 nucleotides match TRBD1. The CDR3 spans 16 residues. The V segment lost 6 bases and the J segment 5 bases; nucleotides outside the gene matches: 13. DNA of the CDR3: TGTGCCAGCAGGCCCTCAGCCGACAGGGTCGATCAGCCCCAGCATTTT. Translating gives CASRPSADRVDQPQHF.

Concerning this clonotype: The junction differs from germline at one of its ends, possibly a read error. The DNA for the CDR3 is TGTGACAGCAGCCCAGGGCTTTGGAACATTCAGTACTTC. Translating it yields CDSSPGLWNIQYF. The J gene is TRBJ2-4, the V gene TRBV6-2 or TRBV6-3; possible D gene TRBD1, 5 bases. This CDR3 has 13 amino acids. CDR1 is MNHEY, CDR2 SVGEGT, per germline.

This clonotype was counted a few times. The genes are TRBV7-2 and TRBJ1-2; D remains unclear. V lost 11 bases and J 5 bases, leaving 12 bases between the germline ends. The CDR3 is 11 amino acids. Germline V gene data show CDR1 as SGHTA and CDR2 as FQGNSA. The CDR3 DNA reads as TGTGCCGTAGTCGAGGGATATGGCTACACCTTC. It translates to CAVVEGYGYTF.

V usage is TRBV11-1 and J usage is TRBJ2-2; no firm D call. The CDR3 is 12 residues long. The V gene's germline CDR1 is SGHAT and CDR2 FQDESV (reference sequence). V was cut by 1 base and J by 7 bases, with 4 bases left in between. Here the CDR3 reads CASSLGVGELFF. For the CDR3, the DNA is TGTGCCAGCAGCTTAGGAGTCGGGGAGCTGTTTTTT. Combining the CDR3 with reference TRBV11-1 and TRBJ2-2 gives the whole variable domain EAEVAQSPRYKITEKSQAVAFWCDPISGHATLYWYRQILGQGPELLVQFQDESVVDDSQLPKDRFSAERLKGVDSTLKIQPAELGDSAMYLCASSLGVGELFFGEGSRLTVL.

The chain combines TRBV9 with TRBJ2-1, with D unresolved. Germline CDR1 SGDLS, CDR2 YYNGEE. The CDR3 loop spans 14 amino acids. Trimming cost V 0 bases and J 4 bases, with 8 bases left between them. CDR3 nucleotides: TGTGCCAGCAGCGTAGCGGAAGGGTACAATGAGCAGTTCTTC. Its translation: CASSVAEGYNEQFF.

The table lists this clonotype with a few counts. The CDR3 loop reads CASSEGIVKETQYF. As DNA, the CDR3 is TGTGCCAGCAGTGAGGGGATAGTGAAGGAGACCCAGTACTTC. This chain uses TRBV9 with TRBJ2-5; the D call may be TRBD1 or TRBD2 (5 bases each). CDR3 length equals 14 residues. The V gene lost 5 bases and the J gene lost 5 bases, with 16 bases spanning the gap. The germline gives CDR1 SGDLS, CDR2 YYNGEE.

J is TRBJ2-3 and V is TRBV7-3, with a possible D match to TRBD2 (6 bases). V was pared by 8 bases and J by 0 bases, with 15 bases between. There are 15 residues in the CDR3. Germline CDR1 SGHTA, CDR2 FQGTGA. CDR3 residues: CASSGGDSSTDTQYF. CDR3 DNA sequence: TGTGCCAGCTCTGGCGGGGATTCTAGCACAGATACGCAGTATTTT.

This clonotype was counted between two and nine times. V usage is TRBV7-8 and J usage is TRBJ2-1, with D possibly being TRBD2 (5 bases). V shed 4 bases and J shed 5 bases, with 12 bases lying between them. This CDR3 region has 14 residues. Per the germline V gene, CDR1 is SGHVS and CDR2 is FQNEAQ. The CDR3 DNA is TGTGCCAGCAGCTCCCACGGACTGAACAATGAGCAGTTCTTC. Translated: CASSSHGLNNEQFF.

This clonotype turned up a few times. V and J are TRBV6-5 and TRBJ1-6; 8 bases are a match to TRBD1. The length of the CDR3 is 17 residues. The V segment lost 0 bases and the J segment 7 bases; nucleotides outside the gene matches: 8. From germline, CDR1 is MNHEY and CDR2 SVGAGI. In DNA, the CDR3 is TGTGCCAGCAGTTACTCAATGACAGGGGCGCGGAATTCACCCCTCCACTTT. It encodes CASSYSMTGARNSPLHF.